This TCR beta chain was recovered during a study of cytotoxic CD8 clonotypes in ibrutinib-treated CLL. Assay: immunoSEQ multiplex PCR; the TCRdb copy retains only in-frame clones and omits some. This sample has tens of thousands of clones, with less than 60% found just once. Looked up from germline, CDR1 is MDHEN and CDR2 is SYDVKM. The ends were cut back, 5 bases at V and 2 bases at J, with 12 bases in the middle. The CDR3 totals 14 residues. V usage is TRBV28 and J usage is TRBJ1-2; D unclear. The material was PBMCs, obtained after 12 months of ibrutinib treatment. The clonotype comes from a human donor with chronic lymphocytic leukemia. CDR3 in DNA: TGTGCCAGCAGTCCGACATGGGGAAACTATGGCTACACCTTC. It yields the protein CASSPTWGNYGYTF.